Listed here are 21 T cell receptor beta chains from one sample, sequenced in a study of blood T cell repertoires in COVID-19. The data were produced by immunoSEQ multiplex PCR, yet TCRdb's version contains in-frame clones alone and is incomplete. Of about 130,000 clones listed, more than 70% are singletons. Sequencing was carried out using peripheral blood. These receptor sequences come from a human donor in a cohort sampled during active COVID-19.

This chain connects TRBV27 to TRBJ2-6, with 8 bases that match TRBD1. Germline lookup yields CDR1 MNHEY and CDR2 SMNVEV (reference sequence). The CDR3 loop spans 14 amino acids. CDR3 DNA sequence: TGTGCGACAGGGGCGTCCTCTGGGGCCAACGTCCTGACTTTC. As protein: CATGASSGANVLTF.

This clone was seen more than once but under ten times. V is TRBV5-6 and J is TRBJ1-1; TRBD1 matches 7 bases. The CDR3 consists of 12 residues. Germline lookup yields CDR1 SGHDT and CDR2 YYEEEE. Unmatched junction bases numbered 5, after V lost 2 bases and J lost 10 bases. The CDR3 protein is CASSFTGAVAFF. The CDR3 DNA reads TGTGCCAGCAGCTTTACAGGGGCGGTAGCTTTCTTT. Combining the CDR3 with reference TRBV5-6 and TRBJ1-1 gives the whole variable domain DAGVTQSPTHLIKTRGQQVTLRCSPKSGHDTVSWYQQALGQGPQFIFQYYEEEERQRGNFPDRFSGHQFPNYSSELNVNALLLGDSALYLCASSFTGAVAFFGQGTRLTVV.

J is TRBJ1-2 and V is TRBV7-8, with D maybe TRBD1 (6 bases). The CDR3 is 15 amino acids. CDR1 is SGHVS and CDR2 is FQNEAQ in the germline V gene. V dropped 3 bases and J dropped 1 base, with 12 bases sitting between them. CDR3 nucleotide sequence: TGTGCCAGCAGCTTGGGGACACCCAGTAACTATGGCTACACCTTC. This encodes CASSLGTPSNYGYTF.

This clone has just one count. The chain is built from TRBV5-8 and TRBJ2-3; D perhaps matches TRBD2 (7 bases). V lost 5 bases to trimming and J lost 3 bases, with 16 bases between them. Germline assignment: CDR1 SGHTS and CDR2 YDEGEE. The CDR3 is made up of 15 amino acids. The CDR3 DNA is TGTGCCAGCAGGGAGGGGGACGGGGGGACAGATACGCAGTATTTT. It is translated as CASREGDGGTDTQYF.

This rearrangement joins TRBV12-3 or TRBV12-4 to TRBJ2-5, with D unclear. CDR3 length: 11 residues. V shed 6 bases and J shed 1 base, with 3 bases lying between them. DNA for the CDR3: TGTGCCAGCAGCCTCCAAGAGACCCAGTACTTC. This codes for CASSLQETQYF.

This rearrangement joins TRBV6-5 to TRBJ2-1; TRBD1 might be the D (5 bases). CDR3 size: 16 residues. V shed 2 bases and J shed 1 base, with 12 bases lying between them. The germline V gene encodes CDR1 MNHEY and CDR2 SVGAGI. CDR3 protein: CASSYQGSGSYNEQFF. CDR3 bases: TGTGCCAGCAGTTACCAGGGCAGTGGATCCTACAATGAGCAGTTCTTC.

The V call is TRBV2, the J call TRBJ1-5, with a tentative D call TRBD1 (5 bases). V lost 6 bases and J 0 bases, leaving 9 bases between the germline ends. CDR3 length: 14 residues. Germline assignment: CDR1 SNHLY and CDR2 FYNNEI. The CDR3: CASRKDSSNQPQHF. DNA of the CDR3: TGTGCCAGCAGAAAAGACAGTAGCAATCAGCCCCAGCATTTT.

The V gene is TRBV10-3, the J gene TRBJ2-2; a possible D gene is TRBD1 (6 bases). The ends were cut back, 11 bases at V and 0 bases at J, with 10 bases in the middle. Germline V gives CDR1 ENHRY, CDR2 SYGVKD. The CDR3 is 13 residues long. CDR3 in amino acids: CAGRTANTGELFF. The CDR3 DNA reads as TGTGCCGGGCGGACAGCGAACACCGGGGAGCTGTTTTTT.

This CDR3 is CASSQEVRMSGNTIYF. The CDR3 DNA is TGTGCCAGCAGCCAAGAAGTCAGGATGTCTGGAAACACCATATATTTT. The chain uses TRBV3-1 (or the pseudogene TRBV3-2) and TRBJ1-3; D not resolved. This CDR3 is 16 amino acids long. CDR1 is LGHDT, CDR2 YNNKEL, per germline (reference sequence). The ends were cut back, 0 bases at V and 1 base at J, with 10 bases in the middle.

The CDR3 coding sequence is TGCGCCAGCAGGCCCCAGGGGGCGGTGAACACTGAAGCTTTCTTT. Residues: CASRPQGAVNTEAFF. This chain connects TRBV5-1 to TRBJ1-1; TRBD1 matches 8 bases. This CDR3 has 15 residues. Per the germline V gene, CDR1 is SGHRS and CDR2 is YFSETQ. V dropped 5 bases and J dropped 0; count of bases not matched to a gene: 6.

V usage is TRBV30 and J usage is TRBJ1-2; D is ambiguous. The V end was cut by 3 bases, the J end by 14 bases, with 16 bases between. The CDR3 has 11 residues. Germline V lookup: CDR1 GTSNPN, CDR2 SVGIG (reference sequence). CDR3 protein: CAWRDGQAQTF. CDR3 DNA: TGTGCCTGGAGGGATGGGCAGGCCCAGACCTTC. The variable domain in full, completed from reference TRBV30 and TRBJ1-2, reads SQTIHQWPATLVQPVGSPLSLECTVEGTSNPNLYWYRQAAGRGLQLLFYSVGIGQISSEVPQNLSASRPQDRQFILSSKKLLLSDSGFYLCAWRDGQAQTFGSGTRLTVV.

The genes are TRBV6-5 and TRBJ1-1; D possibly corresponds to TRBD1 (5 bases). Looked up from germline, CDR1 is MNHEY and CDR2 is SVGAGI. The CDR3 contains 15 residues. Deletions cut 5 bases from V and 4 bases from J, with 17 bases between. The CDR3 bases are TGTGCCAGCAGTCCCGCAGGGCGGGGGAGCACTGAAGCTTTCTTT. Its translation is CASSPAGRGSTEAFF.

V is TRBV5-6 and J is TRBJ2-3; D unresolved. The germline V gene has CDR1 SGHDT and CDR2 YYEEEE. The CDR3 extends over 15 amino acids. V gave up 2 bases and J gave up 1 base, with 11 bases separating them. The CDR3 DNA follows: TGTGCCAGCAGCTTTCTCCCCCCCCGCACAGATACGCAGTATTTT. The encoded protein is CASSFLPPRTDTQYF.

The rearrangement links TRBV7-2 to TRBJ2-1, with 8 bases lining up with TRBD2. In germline, CDR1 is SGHTA, CDR2 FQGNSA. CDR3 size: 15 residues. V trimming: 5 bases; J trimming: 0 bases; junction bases outside the gene matches: 3. CDR3 coding DNA: TGTGCCAGCAGCCTTAGCGGGACCTCCTACAATGAGCAGTTCTTC. It translates to CASSLSGTSYNEQFF.

The rearrangement joins TRBV5-5 to TRBJ2-1, with TRBD1 identical over 8 bases. The V and J ends lost 2 bases and 6 bases, in that order; junction bases with no gene match: 4. Looked up from germline, CDR1 is SGHKS and CDR2 is YYEKEE (reference sequence). The CDR3 contains 14 residues. Here the CDR3 reads CASSFGQGSNEQFF. CDR3 DNA sequence: TGTGCCAGCAGCTTCGGACAGGGTAGCAATGAGCAGTTCTTC.

V is TRBV3-1 (or the pseudogene TRBV3-2) and J is TRBJ1-1; D is unresolved. Between the trimmed V and J ends, which lost 4 bases and 3 bases, there was a span of 9 bases. CDR1 and CDR2 from the germline V gene are LGHDT and YNNKEL (reference sequence). The CDR3 is made up of 13 amino acids. The CDR3 nucleotides are TGTGCCAGCAGCCGTGAGTTAGACACTGAAGCTTTCTTT. Protein sequence: CASSRELDTEAFF.

V gene TRBV27 combines with J gene TRBJ1-3; 7 bases agree with TRBD1. Losses at the gene ends were 7 bases for V and 2 bases for J; bases not matched to a gene: 14. This CDR3 is built from 17 residues. Germline V gene lookup returns CDR1 MNHEY and CDR2 SMNVEV (reference sequence). CDR3 residues: CASTPRKGASTGNTIYF. CDR3 in DNA: TGTGCCAGCACTCCAAGGAAGGGGGCTTCCACTGGAAACACCATATATTTT.

The chain is built from TRBV5-1 and TRBJ2-1, with TRBD2 identical over 10 bases. The CDR3 sequence is 16 residues long. The germline CDR1 and CDR2 sequences are SGHRS and YFSETQ. Trimming at V came to 1 base and at J to 10 bases, leaving 11 bases not matched to a gene. CDR3 amino acids: CASSLNGAGGPGEQFF. Written as DNA, the CDR3 is TGCGCCAGCAGCTTGAACGGAGCGGGAGGGCCAGGAGAGCAGTTCTTC.

The chain joins TRBV29-1 to TRBJ1-3, with TRBD1 matching over 7 bases. The V gene end was trimmed by 6 bases and the J gene end by 4 bases; junction bases not matched to a gene: 9. CDR1 and CDR2 (germline): SQVTM, ANQGSEA. The CDR3 is 14 amino acids. This chain's CDR3 is CSVTTGFNGNTIYF. CDR3 nucleotide sequence: TGCAGCGTGACGACAGGGTTTAACGGAAACACCATATATTTT. Variable domain in full (rest from reference TRBV29-1 and TRBJ1-3): SAVISQKPSRDICQRGTSLTIQCQVDSQVTMMFWYRQQPGQSLTLIATANQGSEATYESGFVIDKFPISRPNLTFSTLTVSNMSPEDSSIYLCSVTTGFNGNTIYFGEGSWLTVV.

The sample holds one count of this clone. This chain connects TRBV9 to TRBJ2-6, with TRBD2 identical over 8 bases. Trimming removed 2 bases from V and 0 bases from J; junction bases left unmatched: 4. The CDR3 runs 17 residues. Germline V lookup: CDR1 SGDLS, CDR2 YYNGEE. The CDR3 DNA reads TGTGCCAGCAGCGTTCTAGCGGGTAGCTCTGGGGCCAACGTCCTGACTTTC. Translating gives CASSVLAGSSGANVLTF. Full variable domain (missing parts from reference TRBV9 and TRBJ2-6): DSGVTQTPKHLITATGQRVTLRCSPRSGDLSVYWYQQSLDQGLQFLIQYYNGEERAKGNILERFSAQQFPDLHSELNLSSLELGDSALYFCASSVLAGSSGANVLTFGAGSRLTVL.

The chain employs TRBV9 and TRBJ1-3; TRBD1 aligns across 10 bases. With V trimmed by 0 bases and J by 3 bases, 3 bases remained unmatched. CDR1 and CDR2 (germline): SGDLS, YYNGEE. The CDR3 is 16 amino acids. Written as DNA, the CDR3 is TGTGCCAGCAGCGTAGGTGACAGGGGGCTTGGAAACACCATATATTTT. The encoded protein is CASSVGDRGLGNTIYF.